Listed below are T cell receptor beta chains from one sample, sequenced in a study of T cells after yellow fever vaccination. One entry per CDR3 protein, called by TCRdb with MiXCR from the 5' RACE reads. Altogether 200,000 to 300,000 distinct CDR3 sequences are present, 5.5% to 8.5% being singletons, with the ten largest covering more than 0.85%. Sequences were derived from CD4+ T cells sorted from PBMCs, sampled on the day of the yellow fever booster vaccination. Every receptor here comes from a man aged 25-45 years who received the YFV17D yellow fever vaccine. Each CDR3 is given with its conserved first and last residue.

cdr3_length: 17
j_call: TRBJ2-1
v_call: TRBV5-1
cdr3_aa: CASSFGSGRATYNEQFF

cdr3_length: 12
j_call: TRBJ2-7
v_call: TRBV7-2
cdr3_aa: CASSSVRRRQYF

cdr3_length: 13
j_call: TRBJ2-1
v_call: TRBV7-2
cdr3_aa: CASSETRRGEQFF

cdr3_length: 14
j_call: TRBJ2-2
v_call: TRBV7-8
cdr3_aa: CASSLVQVPGELFF

cdr3_length: 13
j_call: TRBJ2-1
v_call: TRBV5-4
cdr3_aa: CASSYSSYNEQFF

cdr3_length: 14
j_call: TRBJ2-7
v_call: TRBV20-1
cdr3_aa: CSARDPSGSYEQYF

cdr3_length: 13
j_call: TRBJ2-4
v_call: TRBV20-1
cdr3_aa: CSASTATKNIQYF

cdr3_length: 15
j_call: TRBJ1-4
v_call: TRBV5-1
cdr3_aa: CASSISGTGNEKLFF

cdr3_length: 15
j_call: TRBJ2-7
v_call: TRBV20-1
cdr3_aa: CSAEFGRAPSYEQYF

cdr3_length: 14
j_call: TRBJ1-2
v_call: TRBV5-1
cdr3_aa: CASSLEEQGLGYTF

cdr3_length: 13
j_call: TRBJ2-5
v_call: TRBV5-1
cdr3_aa: CASNAGSLETQYF

cdr3_length: 14
j_call: TRBJ2-2
v_call: TRBV5-1
cdr3_aa: CASNRQGGVGELFF

cdr3_length: 15
j_call: TRBJ2-2
v_call: TRBV9
cdr3_aa: CASSVRTSGYGELFF

cdr3_length: 12
j_call: TRBJ2-7
v_call: TRBV4-2
cdr3_aa: CASSQVFYEQYF

cdr3_length: 14
j_call: TRBJ2-3
v_call: TRBV7-9
cdr3_aa: CASSLAGEADTQYF

cdr3_length: 12
j_call: TRBJ2-2
v_call: TRBV30
cdr3_aa: CAQGWGPGELFF

cdr3_length: 19
j_call: TRBJ2-7
v_call: TRBV7-3
cdr3_aa: CASCSLWGGGTERSYEQYF

cdr3_length: 14
j_call: TRBJ2-7
v_call: TRBV19
cdr3_aa: CASIGAGPSYEQYF

cdr3_length: 14
j_call: TRBJ2-7
v_call: TRBV29-1
cdr3_aa: CSEMDRPPWGEQYF

cdr3_length: 13
j_call: TRBJ2-4
v_call: TRBV27
cdr3_aa: CASSLSGEGIQYF

cdr3_length: 16
j_call: TRBJ2-3
v_call: TRBV5-1
cdr3_aa: CASSYTGTGDTDTQYF

cdr3_length: 14
j_call: TRBJ2-5
v_call: TRBV5-4
cdr3_aa: CASSLAGVTETQYF

cdr3_length: 13
j_call: TRBJ1-2
v_call: TRBV12-3/TRBV12-4
cdr3_aa: CASSRRTGNGYTF

cdr3_length: 15
j_call: TRBJ2-1
v_call: TRBV7-2
cdr3_aa: CASSPGTTRNNEQFF

cdr3_length: 15
j_call: TRBJ1-5
v_call: TRBV19
cdr3_aa: CASTPWAGPNQPQHF

cdr3_length: 17
j_call: TRBJ2-1
v_call: TRBV4-3
cdr3_aa: CASSQALTPPMSNEQFF

cdr3_length: 15
j_call: TRBJ2-5
v_call: TRBV5-1
cdr3_aa: CASSSSGRAEETQYF

cdr3_length: 13
j_call: TRBJ2-1
v_call: TRBV7-2
cdr3_aa: CASSGGSYNEQFF

cdr3_length: 11
j_call: TRBJ1-2
v_call: TRBV12-3/TRBV12-4
cdr3_aa: CASIWGGGYTF

cdr3_length: 14
j_call: TRBJ2-3
v_call: TRBV5-1
cdr3_aa: CASSLLADTDTQYF

cdr3_length: 14
j_call: TRBJ2-5
v_call: TRBV18
cdr3_aa: CASSSNGGQETQYF

cdr3_length: 13
j_call: TRBJ1-6
v_call: TRBV30
cdr3_aa: CAWSRSRDSPLHF